This T cell receptor beta chain was sequenced in a study of T-cell reconstitution after alpha-beta-depleted transplantation in children (TCRdb year 2016). Study-wide context: T-cell immune reconstitution after TCRalphabeta/CD19-depleted allogeneic hematopoietic cell transplantation in children was quantitatively tracked in the study by means of TCR repertoire profiling. General conclusions and limits of the study: The apparently early recovery of alphabetaT-cell counts about two months after transplant reportedly depended on only several hundred rapidly expanded clones that came from non-depleted graft cells. Over the following months the frequencies of hyperexpanded clones went down, and after one year T-cell counts and TCRbeta diversity were mostly credited to newly produced T cells. In some patients, the high TCRbeta diversity seen at day 60 was put down to recipient T cells and intrathymic progenitors that had survived conditioning.

Library creation used PCR. The sample was run on an Illumina HiSeq 2500. To normalize quantification of the TCRbeta repertoire, the TCR libraries were built with molecular barcoding that relied on unique molecular identifiers. Clones were called with MiXCR by TCRdb after fastp trimmed the public reads at Q25, and only in-frame beta chains were retained. Identical CDR3 proteins give one entry, which carries the most common genes and DNA. Across this sample there are about 240,000 distinct CDR3 sequences, with 20% to 30% seen only once. Of the sample, about 2.5% falls within the top ten clones. CDR1 and CDR2, per the germline V gene (reference sequence), are MNHNY and SVGAGI. From the cysteine up to the phenylalanine, the CDR3 has a length of 14 residues. Of the read, only the CDR3 DNA is kept; its 42 bases are in frame from base 1. The germline V and J ends show losses of 8 bases and 5 bases respectively, and no gene match explains 7 bases of the junction.

The treatment or condition label for this specimen denotes: allogeneic hematopoietic cell transplantation with graft depleted of TCRalphabeta T cells and CD19 B cells. TCRalphabeta/CD19-depleted allogeneic hematopoietic cell grafts were given to the transplant recipients, all of whom were children. This clonotype was recorded at least ten times. The antigen this receptor binds is unknown. It has no much larger one-base neighbor in the sample; base qualities were not kept. The sequence came from a girl aged 2-10 years with Fanconi anemia, due to receive a stem cell transplant. This specimen consisted of PBMCs, obtained before TCRalphabeta/CD19-depleted stem cell transplant. Recombination connected TRBV6-6 to TRBJ2-2; 8 junctional bases match TRBD2. The CDR3 region has the sequence CASRGLALTGELFF. The base sequence is TGTGCCAGCCGAGGACTAGCTCTAACCGGGGAGCTGTTTTTT.